The 8 T cell receptor beta chains reported below all come from one sample, sequenced in a study of siplizumab effects on memory and regulatory T cells. Produced via immunoSEQ multiplex PCR; TCRdb's table is partial and in-frame only. The sample lists roughly 60,000 clones; just over 90% were seen once. The sequenced material came from CD8+ T cells sorted from blood. These TCRs come from a human donor in good health.

DNA of the CDR3: TGCGCCAGCAGCCAAGATGGTGGCTACACCTTC. Protein sequence: CASSQDGGYTF. The V gene is TRBV4-1, the J gene TRBJ1-2, with D uncertain. Germline loops: CDR1 MGHRA, CDR2 YSYEKL. V gave up 0 bases and J gave up 7 bases, with 3 bases separating them. The CDR3 extends over 11 amino acids.

The chain joins TRBV27 to TRBJ2-1; D ambiguous. The CDR3 is made up of 15 amino acids. Germline assignment: CDR1 MNHEY and CDR2 SMNVEV (reference sequence). V lost 0 bases, J lost 0 bases, and 6 bases lay in between. The CDR3 sequence is CASSLSMSSYNEQFF. The CDR3 nucleotides are TGTGCCAGCAGTTTATCAATGAGCTCCTACAATGAGCAGTTCTTC.

The chain is built from TRBV9 and TRBJ2-5; D gene uncertain. The CDR3 is 14 residues long. Trimming pared 4 bases from V and 2 bases from J, leaving 12 bases between. The germline CDR1 and CDR2 sequences are SGDLS and YYNGEE. The CDR3 loop reads CASSQDPLQETQYF. CDR3 sequence (DNA): TGTGCCAGCAGCCAGGACCCGTTACAAGAGACCCAGTACTTC.

The rearrangement joins TRBV27 to TRBJ2-7; D is perhaps TRBD2 (5 bases). This CDR3 has 13 amino acids. V gave up 5 bases and J gave up 6 bases, with 14 bases separating them. Per germline, CDR1 MNHEY and CDR2 SMNVEV (reference sequence). CDR3 in DNA: TGTGCCAGCAGTGCCGTACTAGACTCCGAGCAGTACTTC. Protein sequence: CASSAVLDSEQYF.

This clone came up once. The chain is built from TRBV28 and TRBJ2-7; no clear D gene. The length of the CDR3 is 13 residues. Trimming left V 5 bases short and J 3 bases short, with 11 bases between. Germline CDR1 and CDR2: MDHEN and SYDVKM. CDR3 sequence (DNA): TGTGCCAGCAGTATAAGGTCGGACTACGAGCAGTACTTC. Translated: CASSIRSDYEQYF.

The chain links TRBV6-5 to TRBJ1-2, with TRBD1 as a possible D gene (6 bases). The CDR3 contains 13 residues. Trimming removed 7 bases from V and 3 bases from J, with 12 bases in between. Germline V gives CDR1 MNHEY, CDR2 SVGAGI. CDR3 amino acids: CASTYRVYYGYTF. The CDR3 DNA is TGTGCCAGCACCTACAGGGTGTACTATGGCTACACCTTC.

This sequence joins TRBV4-1 and TRBJ2-7; maybe TRBD1 (6 bases). The CDR3 totals 15 residues. V lost 4 bases to trimming and J lost 4 bases, with 17 bases between them. From germline, CDR1 is MGHRA and CDR2 YSYEKL. The CDR3 region is CASSLKGEGPYEQYF. Written as DNA, the CDR3 is TGCGCCAGCAGCCTAAAGGGGGAAGGACCATACGAGCAGTACTTC.

The DNA for the CDR3 is TGTGCCAGCAGTTTATCTTGGCTGGGTCAGCCTACAGATACGCAGTATTTT. It translates to CASSLSWLGQPTDTQYF. The rearrangement joins TRBV27 to TRBJ2-3; D is uncertain. V was trimmed by 0 bases and J by 3 bases, leaving 16 bases between them. Germline CDR1 reads MNHEY; CDR2 reads SMNVEV (reference sequence). This CDR3 has 17 amino acids.